This paragraph covers one T cell receptor beta chain sequence. V shed 1 base and J 3 bases; nucleotides not matched to a gene: 0. Germline V CDR1 and CDR2: MNHNY, SVGAGI (reference sequence). The CDR3 consists of 14 residues. This sample is part of a study of siplizumab effects on memory and regulatory T cells. Data came from immunoSEQ multiplex PCR; TCRdb stores just in-frame clones and leaves some out. The sample includes 70,000 to 100,000 clones, 90% to 95% seen only once; the top ten take over 5.5%. The sequenced sample was CD8+ T cells sorted from blood. This chain connects TRBV6-6 to TRBJ2-7; 10 bases map to TRBD1. This receptor was identified in a human donor in good health. The CDR3 loop is CASSYWDRGYEQYF. CDR3 DNA sequence: TGTGCCAGCAGTTACTGGGACAGGGGCTACGAGCAGTACTTC.